The 12 T cell receptor beta chains below were found in one sample sequenced in a study of vaccination effects on CD4 cells after COVID-19. Libraries were prepared by immunoSEQ multiplex PCR; TCRdb keeps only in-frame clonotypes and omits some of them. The data show around 36,000 clones, around 68% seen once. Within the ViraFEST assay, antigen-specific CD4+ T cells underwent expansion with viral peptide pools prior to sequencing. Subsequent to less than 13 days of culture, CD4+ T cells were isolated. The vaccine recipients had no prior SARS-CoV-2 infection, with negative nucleocapsid antibodies. Their target antigens are unknown. This material consisted of CD4+ T cells from PBMCs cultured with SARS-CoV-2 spike peptides, taken before COVID-19 vaccination. These TCRs come from a human donor who received a COVID-19 vaccine.

Notes on this clone: A junction boundary mismatches the germline segment, possibly from a read error. The V and J genes are TRBV29-1 and TRBJ2-3; the D gene could be TRBD1 or TRBD2 (5 bases each). The germline CDR1 and CDR2 sequences are SQVTM and ANQGSEA. This CDR3 comprises 12 residues. As DNA, the CDR3 is TGCAGCTTTGACAGCGGCGCAGATACGCAGTATTTT. Its translation: CSFDSGADTQYF.

The chain joins TRBV10-3 to TRBJ1-2; D unclear. Germline CDR1 ENHRY, CDR2 SYGVKD. V was cut by 11 bases and J by 5 bases, with 12 bases left in between. The CDR3 extends over 11 amino acids. The DNA for the CDR3 is TGTGCCTCCGGGAACAGTTATGGCTACACCTTC. As protein: CASGNSYGYTF.

V usage is TRBV7-9 and J usage is TRBJ1-2; D perhaps matches TRBD1 (5 bases). The ends were cut back, 0 bases at V and 6 bases at J, with 14 bases in the middle. The CDR3 consists of 15 residues. Germline V gene data show CDR1 as SEHNR and CDR2 as FQNEAQ (reference sequence). The CDR3 sequence is CASSLASLWDDGYTF. The CDR3 DNA sequence: TGTGCCAGCAGCTTAGCAAGTCTCTGGGACGATGGCTACACCTTC.

The chain has TRBV15 and TRBJ2-5; D gene unclear. V lost 2 bases, J lost 1 base, and 5 bases lay in between. There are 13 residues in the CDR3. The germline V gene has CDR1 LNHNV and CDR2 YYDKDF (reference sequence). In nucleotides, the CDR3 is TGTGCCACCAGCAGACAACTCCAAGAGACCCAGTACTTC. Translated: CATSRQLQETQYF.

The gene calls are TRBV5-4 and TRBJ1-4, with D unclear. This CDR3 has 16 residues. Germline V CDR1 and CDR2: SGHNT, YYREEE (reference sequence). Deletions cut 0 bases from V and 5 bases from J, with 14 bases between. CDR3 bases: TGTGCCAGCAGCTTGGCCTCTGAAGCGTCCAATGAAAAACTGTTTTTT. It yields the protein CASSLASEASNEKLFF.

The chain has TRBV6-1 and TRBJ2-7, with D possibly matching TRBD1 (5 bases). CDR3 size: 15 residues. Between the trimmed V and J ends, which lost 2 bases and 2 bases, there was a span of 13 bases. CDR1 is MNHNS, CDR2 SASEGT, per germline. CDR3: CASSERRGPPYEQYF. In DNA, the CDR3 is TGTGCCAGCAGTGAACGAAGGGGCCCCCCCTACGAGCAGTACTTC.

The chain recombines TRBV24-1 with TRBJ2-1, with a weak D call TRBD1 (6 bases). The germline V gene encodes CDR1 KGHDR and CDR2 SFDVKD. V was pared by 3 bases and J by 0 bases, with 11 bases between. The CDR3 has 16 residues. The CDR3 DNA reads as TGTGCCACCAGTGATGCCACAGGGAGCTCCTACAATGAGCAGTTCTTC. It specifies CATSDATGSSYNEQFF.

This sequence joins TRBV7-2 and TRBJ1-2, with D possibly being TRBD1 (6 bases). Germline V gene data show CDR1 as SGHTA and CDR2 as FQGNSA. The CDR3 has 15 amino acids. V lost 3 bases and J 5 bases, leaving 16 bases between the germline ends. The CDR3: CASSFRERGVYGYTF. The CDR3 coding sequence is TGTGCCAGCAGCTTCCGGGAGAGGGGGGTTTATGGCTACACCTTC.

The chain joins TRBV7-9 to TRBJ2-7; TRBD1 agrees at 7 bases. The CDR3 has 16 amino acids. Per the germline V gene, CDR1 is SEHNR and CDR2 is FQNEAQ (reference sequence). V lost 4 bases to trimming and J lost 3 bases; unmatched junction nucleotides: 12. CDR3 sequence (DNA): TGTGCCAGCAGCTCCCAGACAGGGCCGACCCTCTACGAGCAGTACTTC. Protein: CASSSQTGPTLYEQYF.

This clone was found once. The chain links TRBV5-4 to TRBJ2-3; 11 bases line up with TRBD2. Looked up from germline, CDR1 is SGHNT and CDR2 is YYREEE (reference sequence). Trimming at V came to 4 bases and at J to 5 bases, leaving 6 bases not matched to a gene. CDR3 length: 15 residues. The CDR3 DNA is TGTGCCAGCAGCCCTAGCGGGGGGCACAGAGATACGCAGTATTTT. It yields the protein CASSPSGGHRDTQYF.

The gene calls are TRBV10-3 and TRBJ1-1; 8 bases fit TRBD1. V lost 4 bases, J lost 4 bases, and 2 bases stayed unmatched. Germline V lookup: CDR1 ENHRY, CDR2 SYGVKD. This CDR3 is 13 amino acids long. DNA for the CDR3: TGTGCCATCAGTGGGACAGGGACCACTGAAGCTTTCTTT. This sequence encodes CAISGTGTTEAFF.

This chain connects TRBV10-3 to TRBJ2-3; D unresolved. The CDR3 loop spans 14 amino acids. The V and J ends lost 5 bases and 0 bases respectively, with 9 bases between them. From germline, CDR1 is ENHRY and CDR2 SYGVKD. The CDR3 reads CAISTGLSTDTQYF. In DNA, the CDR3 is TGTGCCATCAGTACTGGGCTAAGCACAGATACGCAGTATTTT.